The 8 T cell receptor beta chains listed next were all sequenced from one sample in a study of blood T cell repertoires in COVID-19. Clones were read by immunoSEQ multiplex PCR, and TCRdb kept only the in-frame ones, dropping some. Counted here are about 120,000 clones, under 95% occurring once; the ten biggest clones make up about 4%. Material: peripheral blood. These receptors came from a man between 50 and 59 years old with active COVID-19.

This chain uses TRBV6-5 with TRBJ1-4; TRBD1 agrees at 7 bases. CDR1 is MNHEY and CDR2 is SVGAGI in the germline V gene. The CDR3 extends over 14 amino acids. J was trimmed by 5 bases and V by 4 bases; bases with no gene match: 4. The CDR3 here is CASSWDRANEKLFF. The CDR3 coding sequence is TGTGCCAGCAGTTGGGACAGAGCGAATGAAAAACTGTTTTTT.

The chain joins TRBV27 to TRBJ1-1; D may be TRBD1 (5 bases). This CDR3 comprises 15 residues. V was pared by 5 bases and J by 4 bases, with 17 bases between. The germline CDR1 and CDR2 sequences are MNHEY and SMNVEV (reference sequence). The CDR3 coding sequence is TGTGCCAGCAGTCCCAATAAGGGGTATTTCACTGAAGCTTTCTTT. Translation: CASSPNKGYFTEAFF.

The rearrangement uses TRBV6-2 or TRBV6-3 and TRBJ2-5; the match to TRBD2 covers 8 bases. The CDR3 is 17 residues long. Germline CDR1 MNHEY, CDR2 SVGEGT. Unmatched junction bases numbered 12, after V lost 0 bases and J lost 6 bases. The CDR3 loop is CASSYSTGRSSGQTQYF. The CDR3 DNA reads TGTGCCAGCAGTTACTCGACGGGGCGGTCTAGCGGGCAGACCCAGTACTTC.

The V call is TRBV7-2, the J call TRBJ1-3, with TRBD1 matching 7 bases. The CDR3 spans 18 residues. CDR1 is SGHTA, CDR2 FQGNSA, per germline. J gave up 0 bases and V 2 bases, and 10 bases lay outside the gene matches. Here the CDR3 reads CASSLRPGQRSSGNTIYF. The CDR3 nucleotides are TGTGCCAGCAGCTTAAGGCCGGGACAGAGAAGCTCTGGAAACACCATATATTTT.

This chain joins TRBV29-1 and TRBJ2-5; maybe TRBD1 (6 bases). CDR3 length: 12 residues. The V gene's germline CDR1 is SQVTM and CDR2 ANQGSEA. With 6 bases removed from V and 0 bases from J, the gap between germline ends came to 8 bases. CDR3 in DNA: TGCAGCGTACGGGACAACCAAGAGACCCAGTACTTC. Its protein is CSVRDNQETQYF.

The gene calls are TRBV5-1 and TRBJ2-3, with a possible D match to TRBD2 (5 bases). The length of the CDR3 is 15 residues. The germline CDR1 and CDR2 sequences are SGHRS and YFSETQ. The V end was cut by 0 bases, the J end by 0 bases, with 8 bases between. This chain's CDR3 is CASSLGLPSTDTQYF. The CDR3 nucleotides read TGCGCCAGCAGCTTGGGACTACCTAGCACAGATACGCAGTATTTT.

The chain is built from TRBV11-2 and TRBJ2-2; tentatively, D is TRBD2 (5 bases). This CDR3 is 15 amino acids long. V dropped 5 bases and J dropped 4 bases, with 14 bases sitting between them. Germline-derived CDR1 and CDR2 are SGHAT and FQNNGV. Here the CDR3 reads CASSVSAAGTGELFF. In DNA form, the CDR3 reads TGTGCCAGCAGCGTTTCAGCGGCGGGCACCGGGGAGCTGTTTTTT.

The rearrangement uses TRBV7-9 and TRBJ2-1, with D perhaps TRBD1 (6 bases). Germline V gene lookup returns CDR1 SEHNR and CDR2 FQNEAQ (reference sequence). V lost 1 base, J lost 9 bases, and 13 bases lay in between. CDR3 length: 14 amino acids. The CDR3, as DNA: TGTGCCAGCAGCTTAGGTCAGGGGACCGGTGAGCAGTTCTTC. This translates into CASSLGQGTGEQFF.